This T cell receptor beta chain was sequenced in a study of beta chain features in type 1 diabetes. The authors took one heparinised blood draw, averaging about 116 mL, from each donor. Stem cell-like memory, regulatory, central memory and naive CD4+ cells were sorted via CD45RO/CCR7/CD25/CD127/CD95/CD27. Expressed TCRB transcripts were sequenced because the entire RNA isolate underwent reverse transcription. Clones were sequenced by immunoSEQ multiplex PCR, and TCRdb holds only the in-frame ones, with some missing. The sample carries fewer than 150,000 clones, about 7% recorded once. Germline V gene sequence: CDR1 SGHTA, CDR2 FQGNSA. V gave up 5 bases and J gave up 9 bases; unmatched junction bases: 11. The CDR3 spans 15 residues. General study points: PCR may have favored shorter templates equally in patients and controls.

This clone showed up many times. The antigen remains unidentified. The clonotype was recovered from a woman younger than 45 in good health. Material for sequencing was central memory CD4+ T cells from blood. This rearrangement joins TRBV7-2 to TRBJ1-1, with TRBD1 matching over 11 bases. The CDR3 sequence is CASSPGQGAQVKAFF. DNA for the CDR3: TGTGCCAGCAGCCCCGGACAGGGGGCGCAGGTAAAAGCTTTCTTT.